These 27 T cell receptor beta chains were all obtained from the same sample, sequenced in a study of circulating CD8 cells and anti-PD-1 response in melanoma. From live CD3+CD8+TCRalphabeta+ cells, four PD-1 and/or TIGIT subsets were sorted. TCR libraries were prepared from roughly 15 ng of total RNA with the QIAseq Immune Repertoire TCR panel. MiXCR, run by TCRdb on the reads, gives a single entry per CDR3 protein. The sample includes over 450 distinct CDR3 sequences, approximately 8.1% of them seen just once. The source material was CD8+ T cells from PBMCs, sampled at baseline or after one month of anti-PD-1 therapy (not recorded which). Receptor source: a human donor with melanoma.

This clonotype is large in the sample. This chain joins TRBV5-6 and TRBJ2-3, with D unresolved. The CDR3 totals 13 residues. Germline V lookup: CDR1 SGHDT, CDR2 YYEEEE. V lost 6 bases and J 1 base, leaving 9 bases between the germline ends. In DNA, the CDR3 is TGTGCCAGCACCTGGCTGGGCACAGATACGCAGTATTTT. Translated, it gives CASTWLGTDTQYF.

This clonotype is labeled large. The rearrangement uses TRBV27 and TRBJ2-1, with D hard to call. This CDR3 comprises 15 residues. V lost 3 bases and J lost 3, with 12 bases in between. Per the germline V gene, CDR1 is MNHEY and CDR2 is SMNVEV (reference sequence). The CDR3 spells CASSFNPTVYNEQFF. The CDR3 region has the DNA TGTGCCAGCAGTTTTAATCCCACCGTCTACAATGAGCAGTTCTTC.

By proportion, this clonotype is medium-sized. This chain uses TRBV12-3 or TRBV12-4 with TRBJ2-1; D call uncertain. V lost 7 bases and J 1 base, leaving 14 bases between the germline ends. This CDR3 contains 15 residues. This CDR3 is CASNSGRRSYNEQFF. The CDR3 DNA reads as TGTGCCAGCAACTCGGGCCGGCGGTCCTACAATGAGCAGTTCTTC.

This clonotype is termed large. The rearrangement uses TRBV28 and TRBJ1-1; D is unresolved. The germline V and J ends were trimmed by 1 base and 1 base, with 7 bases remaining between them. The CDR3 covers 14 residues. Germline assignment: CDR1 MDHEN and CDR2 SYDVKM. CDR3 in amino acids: CASSLFGGNTEAFF. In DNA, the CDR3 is TGTGCCAGCAGTTTATTCGGAGGGAACACTGAAGCTTTCTTT.

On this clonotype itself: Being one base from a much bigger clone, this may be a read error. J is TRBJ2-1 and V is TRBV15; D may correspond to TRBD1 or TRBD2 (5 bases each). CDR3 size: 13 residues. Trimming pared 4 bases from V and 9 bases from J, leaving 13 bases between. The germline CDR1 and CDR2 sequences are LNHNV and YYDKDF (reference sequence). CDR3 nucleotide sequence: TGTGCCACCAGCATGGCAGGGACGGTTGAGCAGTTCTTC. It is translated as CATSMAGTVEQFF.

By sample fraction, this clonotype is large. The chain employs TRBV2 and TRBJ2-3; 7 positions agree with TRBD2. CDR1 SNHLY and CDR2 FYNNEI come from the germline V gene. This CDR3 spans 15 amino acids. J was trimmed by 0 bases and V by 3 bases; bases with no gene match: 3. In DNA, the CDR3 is TGTGCCAGCAGTGACTCAGCGGGGAGCACAGATACGCAGTATTTT. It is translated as CASSDSAGSTDTQYF.

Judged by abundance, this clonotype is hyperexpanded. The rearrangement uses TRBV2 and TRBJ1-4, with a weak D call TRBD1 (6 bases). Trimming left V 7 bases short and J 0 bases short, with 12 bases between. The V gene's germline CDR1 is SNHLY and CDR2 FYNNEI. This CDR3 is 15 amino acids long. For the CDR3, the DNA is TGTGCCAGCACCGGGGACACTTCAACTAATGAAAAACTGTTTTTT. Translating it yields CASTGDTSTNEKLFF.

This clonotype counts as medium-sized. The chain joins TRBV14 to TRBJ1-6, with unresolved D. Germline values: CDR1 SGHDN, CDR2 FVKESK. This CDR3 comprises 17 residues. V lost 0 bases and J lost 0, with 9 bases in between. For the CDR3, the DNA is TGTGCCAGCAGCCAAGAGTCCGGGAACTCCTATAATTCACCCCTCCACTTT. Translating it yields CASSQESGNSYNSPLHF. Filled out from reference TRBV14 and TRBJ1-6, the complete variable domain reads EAGVTQFPSHSVIEKGQTVTLRCDPISGHDNLYWYRRVMGKEIKFLLHFVKESKQDESGMPNNRFLAERTGGTYSTLKVQPAELEDSGVYFCASSQESGNSYNSPLHFGNGTRLTVT.

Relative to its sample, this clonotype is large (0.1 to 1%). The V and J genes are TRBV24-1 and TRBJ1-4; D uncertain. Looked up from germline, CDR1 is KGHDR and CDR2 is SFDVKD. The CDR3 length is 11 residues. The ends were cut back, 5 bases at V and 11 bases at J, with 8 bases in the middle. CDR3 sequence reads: CATSAAGKLFF. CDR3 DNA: TGTGCCACCAGTGCCGCCGGGAAACTGTTTTTT.

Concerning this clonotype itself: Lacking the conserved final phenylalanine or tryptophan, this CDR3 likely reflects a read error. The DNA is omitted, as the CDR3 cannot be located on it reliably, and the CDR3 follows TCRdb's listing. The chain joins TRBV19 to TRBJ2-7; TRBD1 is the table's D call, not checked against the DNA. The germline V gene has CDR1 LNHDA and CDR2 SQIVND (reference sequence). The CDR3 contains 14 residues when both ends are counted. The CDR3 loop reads CASSPTGGIYEQCS.

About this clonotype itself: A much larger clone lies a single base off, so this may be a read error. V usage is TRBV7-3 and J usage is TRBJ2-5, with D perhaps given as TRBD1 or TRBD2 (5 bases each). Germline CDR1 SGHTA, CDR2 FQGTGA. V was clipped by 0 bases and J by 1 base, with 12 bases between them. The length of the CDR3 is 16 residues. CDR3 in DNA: TGTGCCAGCAGCTTAACAGGGCCAGGGAGCCAAGAGACCCAGTACTTC. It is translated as CASSLTGPGSQETQYF.

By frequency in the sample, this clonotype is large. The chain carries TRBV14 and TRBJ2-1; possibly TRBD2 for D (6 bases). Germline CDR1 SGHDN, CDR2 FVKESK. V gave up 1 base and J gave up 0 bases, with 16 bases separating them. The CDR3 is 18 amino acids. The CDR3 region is CASSQAPGVGSSYNEQFF. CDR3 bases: TGTGCCAGCAGCCAAGCGCCGGGAGTGGGGAGCTCCTACAATGAGCAGTTCTTC.

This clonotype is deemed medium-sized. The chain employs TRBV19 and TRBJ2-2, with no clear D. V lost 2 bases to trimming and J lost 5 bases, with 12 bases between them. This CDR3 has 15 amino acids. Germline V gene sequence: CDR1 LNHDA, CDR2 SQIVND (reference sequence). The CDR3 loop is CASSIMRLGTGELFF. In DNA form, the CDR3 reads TGTGCCAGTAGTATAATGCGACTTGGAACCGGGGAGCTGTTTTTT.

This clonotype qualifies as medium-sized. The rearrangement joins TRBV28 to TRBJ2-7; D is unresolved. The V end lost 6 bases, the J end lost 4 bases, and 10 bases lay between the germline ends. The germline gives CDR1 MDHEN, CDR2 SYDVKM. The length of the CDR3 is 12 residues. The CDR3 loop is CASSLDGYEQYF. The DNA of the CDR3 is TGTGCCAGCAGCTTGGACGGTTACGAGCAGTACTTC.

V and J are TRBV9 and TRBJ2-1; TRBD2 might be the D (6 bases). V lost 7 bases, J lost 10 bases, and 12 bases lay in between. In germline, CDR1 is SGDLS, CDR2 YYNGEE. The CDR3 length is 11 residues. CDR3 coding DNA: TGTGCCAGCGGGGGGATGAAGGAGCAGTTCTTC. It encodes CASGGMKEQFF.

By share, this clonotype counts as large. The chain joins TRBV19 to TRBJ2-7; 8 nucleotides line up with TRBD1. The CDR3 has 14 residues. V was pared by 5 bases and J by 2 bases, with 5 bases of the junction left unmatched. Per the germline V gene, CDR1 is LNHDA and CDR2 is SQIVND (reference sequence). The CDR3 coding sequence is TGTGCCAGTAGTGTAACAGGGGGGACCTACGAGCAGTACTTC. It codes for CASSVTGGTYEQYF.

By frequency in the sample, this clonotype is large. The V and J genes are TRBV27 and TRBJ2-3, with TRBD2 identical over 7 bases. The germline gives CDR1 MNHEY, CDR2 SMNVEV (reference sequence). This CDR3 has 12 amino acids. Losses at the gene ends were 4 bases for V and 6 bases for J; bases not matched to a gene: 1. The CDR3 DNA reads TGTGCCAGCAGTTACGGGAGGGATACGCAGTATTTT. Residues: CASSYGRDTQYF.

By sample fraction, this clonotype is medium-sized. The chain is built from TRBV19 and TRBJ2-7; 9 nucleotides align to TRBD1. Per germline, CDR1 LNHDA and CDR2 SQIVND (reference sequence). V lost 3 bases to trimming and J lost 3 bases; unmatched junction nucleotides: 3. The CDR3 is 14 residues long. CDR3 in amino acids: CASSMTGGIYEQYF. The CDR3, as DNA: TGTGCCAGTAGTATGACAGGGGGAATCTACGAGCAGTACTTC.

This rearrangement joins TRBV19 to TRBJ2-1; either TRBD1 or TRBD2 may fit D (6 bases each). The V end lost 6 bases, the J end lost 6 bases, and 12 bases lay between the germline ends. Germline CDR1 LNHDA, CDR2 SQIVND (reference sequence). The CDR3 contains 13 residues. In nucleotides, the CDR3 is TGTGCCAGTAGCGGGTCGGGGGCCAATGAGCAGTTCTTC. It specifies CASSGSGANEQFF.

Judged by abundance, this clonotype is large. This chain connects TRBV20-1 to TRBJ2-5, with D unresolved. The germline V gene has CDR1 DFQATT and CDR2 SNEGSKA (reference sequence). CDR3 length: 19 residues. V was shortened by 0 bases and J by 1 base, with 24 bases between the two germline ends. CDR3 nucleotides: TGCAGTGCTAGAGATCGGGTAGGGATAGACCAATGGCGCCAAGAGACCCAGTACTTC. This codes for CSARDRVGIDQWRQETQYF.

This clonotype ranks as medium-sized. CDR3 protein: CASSQDRGTGGNEQYF. DNA for the CDR3: TGCGCCAGCAGCCAAGATCGGGGAACAGGGGGCAACGAGCAGTACTTC. This chain connects TRBV4-1 to TRBJ2-7; TRBD1 aligns across 9 bases. Per germline, CDR1 MGHRA and CDR2 YSYEKL. V shed 0 bases and J 5 bases; nucleotides not matched to a gene: 8. The CDR3 runs to 16 residues.

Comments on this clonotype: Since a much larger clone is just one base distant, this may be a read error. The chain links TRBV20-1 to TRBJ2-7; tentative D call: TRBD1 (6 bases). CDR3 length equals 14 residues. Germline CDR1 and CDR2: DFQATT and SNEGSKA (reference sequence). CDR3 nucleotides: TGCAGTGCTAGAAACACAGGGCTGTCCTACGAGCAGTGCTTC. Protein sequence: CSARNTGLSYEQCF.

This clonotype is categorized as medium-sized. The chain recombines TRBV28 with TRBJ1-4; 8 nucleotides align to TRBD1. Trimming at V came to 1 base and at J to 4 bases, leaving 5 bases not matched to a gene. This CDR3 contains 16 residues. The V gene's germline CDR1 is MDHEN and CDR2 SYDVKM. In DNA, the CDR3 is TGTGCCAGCAGTTTATACAGACAGGGGATTAATGAAAAACTGTTTTTT. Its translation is CASSLYRQGINEKLFF.

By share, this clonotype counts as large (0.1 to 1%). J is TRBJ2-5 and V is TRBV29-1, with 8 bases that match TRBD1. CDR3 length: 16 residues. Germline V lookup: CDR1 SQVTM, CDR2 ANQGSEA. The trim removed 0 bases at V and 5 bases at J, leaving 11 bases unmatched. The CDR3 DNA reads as TGCAGCGTTGAAGATCTGGGAGACAGGGGTTCGGAGACCCAGTACTTC. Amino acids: CSVEDLGDRGSETQYF.

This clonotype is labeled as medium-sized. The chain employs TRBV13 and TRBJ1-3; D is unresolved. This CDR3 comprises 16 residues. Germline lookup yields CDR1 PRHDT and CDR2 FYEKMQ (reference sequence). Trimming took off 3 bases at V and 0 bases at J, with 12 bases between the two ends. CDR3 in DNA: TGTGCCAGCAGCTTCCTCGCGGGTAGCTCTGGAAACACCATATATTTT. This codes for CASSFLAGSSGNTIYF.

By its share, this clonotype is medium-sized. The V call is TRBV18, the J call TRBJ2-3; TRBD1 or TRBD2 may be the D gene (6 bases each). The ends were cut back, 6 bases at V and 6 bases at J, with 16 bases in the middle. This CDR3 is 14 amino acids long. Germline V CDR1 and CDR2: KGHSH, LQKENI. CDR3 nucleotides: TGTGCCAGCTCCCTGTCGGGGGCAAAGGATACGCAGTATTTT. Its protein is CASSLSGAKDTQYF.

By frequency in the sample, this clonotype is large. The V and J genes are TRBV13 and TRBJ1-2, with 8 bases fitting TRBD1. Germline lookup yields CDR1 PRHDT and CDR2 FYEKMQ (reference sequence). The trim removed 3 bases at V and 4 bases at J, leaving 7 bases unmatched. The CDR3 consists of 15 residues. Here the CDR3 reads CASSFGQGRPYGYTF. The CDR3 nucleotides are TGTGCCAGCAGCTTTGGACAGGGAAGGCCCTATGGCTACACCTTC.